The clone carrying this T cell receptor beta chain was seen many times. The entry originates in a study of T cells after yellow fever vaccination. Via MiXCR, TCRdb re-called the 5' RACE reads, giving one row per CDR3 protein. This repertoire shows approximately 510,000 distinct CDR3 sequences, just over 20% found once; its top ten account for less than 20%. This CDR3 is 15 amino acids long. The V end lost 0 bases, the J end lost 2 bases, and 12 bases lay between the germline ends. Per germline, CDR1 SGHRS and CDR2 YFSETQ. This sequence joins TRBV5-1 and TRBJ2-7; D tentatively fits TRBD1 or TRBD2 (5 bases each). The origin of this receptor is a man in his late teens or twenties who received the YFV17D yellow fever vaccine. The specimen comprised PBMCs, sampled roughly 20 days after the first yellow fever vaccination. In nucleotides, the CDR3 is TGCGCCAGCAGCTTGGACGGGACCCCCACCTACGAGCAGTACGTC. Translating it yields CASSLDGTPTYEQYV.